This T cell receptor (beta chain) was documented in a study of CD8 T cells in ankylosing spondylitis. Findings and limits, study-wide: Characteristic, it appeared, of ankylosing spondylitis blood was a TCR beta motif of seven or eight highly homologous variants.

TCRdb called the 5' RACE reads again in MiXCR, with one record for every CDR3 protein. The sample yields about 440,000 distinct CDR3 sequences, 17% seen once. The CDR3 consists of 14 residues. Trimming cost V 3 bases and J 2 bases, with 11 bases left between them. Germline CDR1 reads KGHSH; CDR2 reads LQKENI. This clonotype was counted a few times. As yet, its antigen is unknown. The V and J genes are TRBV18 and TRBJ2-7; D might be TRBD1 (6 bases). This clonotype was sampled from a male donor with ankylosing spondylitis. The sample was blood, either unsorted or a sorted T cell fraction (not recorded which). CDR3 sequence reads: CASSPVQGTYEQYF. CDR3 sequence (DNA): TGTGCCAGCTCACCCGTACAGGGAACCTACGAGCAGTACTTC.